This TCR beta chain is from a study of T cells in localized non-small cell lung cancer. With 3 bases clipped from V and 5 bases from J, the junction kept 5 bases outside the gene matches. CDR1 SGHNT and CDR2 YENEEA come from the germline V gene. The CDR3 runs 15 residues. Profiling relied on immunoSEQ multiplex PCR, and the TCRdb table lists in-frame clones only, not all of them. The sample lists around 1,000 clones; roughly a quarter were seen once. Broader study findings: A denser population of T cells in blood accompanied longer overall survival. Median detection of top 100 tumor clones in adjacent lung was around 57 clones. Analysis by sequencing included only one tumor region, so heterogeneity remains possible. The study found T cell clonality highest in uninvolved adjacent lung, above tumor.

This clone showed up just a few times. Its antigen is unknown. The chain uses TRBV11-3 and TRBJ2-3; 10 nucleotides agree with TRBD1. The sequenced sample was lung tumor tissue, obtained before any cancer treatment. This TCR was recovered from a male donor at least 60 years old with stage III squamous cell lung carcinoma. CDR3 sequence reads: CASSLGTGDGDTQYF. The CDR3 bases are TGTGCCAGCAGCTTGGGGACAGGGGATGGAGATACGCAGTATTTT.